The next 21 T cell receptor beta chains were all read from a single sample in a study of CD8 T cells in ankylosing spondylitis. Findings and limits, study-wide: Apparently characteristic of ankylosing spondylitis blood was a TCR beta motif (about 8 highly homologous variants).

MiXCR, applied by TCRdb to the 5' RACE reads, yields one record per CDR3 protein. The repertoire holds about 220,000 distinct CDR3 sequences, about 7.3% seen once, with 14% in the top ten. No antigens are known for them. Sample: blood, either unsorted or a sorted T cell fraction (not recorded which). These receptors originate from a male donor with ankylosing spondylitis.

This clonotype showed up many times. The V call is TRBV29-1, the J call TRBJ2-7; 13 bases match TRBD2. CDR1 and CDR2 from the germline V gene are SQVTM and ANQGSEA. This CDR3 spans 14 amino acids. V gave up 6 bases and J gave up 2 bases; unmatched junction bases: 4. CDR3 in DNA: TGCAGCGTCGGGGGGACTAGCGGGACCTACGAGCAGTACTTC. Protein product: CSVGGTSGTYEQYF.

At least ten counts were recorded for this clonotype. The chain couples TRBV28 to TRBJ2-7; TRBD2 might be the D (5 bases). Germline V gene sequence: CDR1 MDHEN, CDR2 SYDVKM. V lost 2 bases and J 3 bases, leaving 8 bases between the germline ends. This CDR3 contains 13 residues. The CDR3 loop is CASSLLRVYEQYF. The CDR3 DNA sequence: TGTGCCAGCAGTTTACTGAGGGTCTACGAGCAGTACTTC.

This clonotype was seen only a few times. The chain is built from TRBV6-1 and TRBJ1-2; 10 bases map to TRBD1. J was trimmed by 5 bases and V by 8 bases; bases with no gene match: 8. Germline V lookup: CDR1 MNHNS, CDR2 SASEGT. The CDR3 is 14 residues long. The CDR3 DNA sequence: TGTGCCAGCCGTCCGGGGACAGGGGCATATGGCTACACCTTC. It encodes CASRPGTGAYGYTF.

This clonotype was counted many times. The CDR3 DNA reads TGTGCCAGCAGTTTATTCGCAGGGTACAATGAGCAGTTCTTC. It encodes CASSLFAGYNEQFF. This sequence joins TRBV28 and TRBJ2-1, with a possible D match to TRBD1 (5 bases). The CDR3 runs 14 residues. Germline V gives CDR1 MDHEN, CDR2 SYDVKM. Trimming shortened V by 1 base and J by 4 bases, and 8 bases separated the two germline ends.

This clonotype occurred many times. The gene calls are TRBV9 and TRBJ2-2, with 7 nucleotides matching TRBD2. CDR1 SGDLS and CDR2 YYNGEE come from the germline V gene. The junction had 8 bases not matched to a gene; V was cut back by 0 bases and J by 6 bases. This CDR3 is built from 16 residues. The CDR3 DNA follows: TGTGCCAGCAGCGTAGGAACAGCGGGAAGAGCCGGGGAGCTGTTTTTT. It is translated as CASSVGTAGRAGELFF.

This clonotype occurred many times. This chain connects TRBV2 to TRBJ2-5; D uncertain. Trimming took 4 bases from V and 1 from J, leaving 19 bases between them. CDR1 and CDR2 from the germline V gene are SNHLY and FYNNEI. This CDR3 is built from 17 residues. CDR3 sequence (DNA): TGTGCCAGCAGTGGAAGTGCAAGAACAGAAATCCAAGAGACCCAGTACTTC. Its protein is CASSGSARTEIQETQYF.

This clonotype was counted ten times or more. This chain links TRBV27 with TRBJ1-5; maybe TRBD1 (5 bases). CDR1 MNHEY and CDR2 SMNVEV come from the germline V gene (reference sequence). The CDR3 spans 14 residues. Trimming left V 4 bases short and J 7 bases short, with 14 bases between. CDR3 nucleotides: TGTGCCAGCAGTTCAGGGACCGGGACGCAGCCCCAGCATTTT. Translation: CASSSGTGTQPQHF.

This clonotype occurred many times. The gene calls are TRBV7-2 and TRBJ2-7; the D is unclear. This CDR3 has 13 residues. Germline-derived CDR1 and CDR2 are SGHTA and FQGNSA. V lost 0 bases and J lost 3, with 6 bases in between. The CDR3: CASSLANSYEQYF. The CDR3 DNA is TGTGCCAGCAGCTTAGCAAACAGCTACGAGCAGTACTTC.

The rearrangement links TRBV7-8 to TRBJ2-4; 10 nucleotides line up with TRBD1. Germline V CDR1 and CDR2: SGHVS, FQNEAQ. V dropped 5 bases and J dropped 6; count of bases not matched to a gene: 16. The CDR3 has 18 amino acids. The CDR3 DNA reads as TGTGCCAGCAGCCTCAAGGCTGGTAAAGGGGACAGGGGAAACATTCAGTACTTC. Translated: CASSLKAGKGDRGNIQYF.

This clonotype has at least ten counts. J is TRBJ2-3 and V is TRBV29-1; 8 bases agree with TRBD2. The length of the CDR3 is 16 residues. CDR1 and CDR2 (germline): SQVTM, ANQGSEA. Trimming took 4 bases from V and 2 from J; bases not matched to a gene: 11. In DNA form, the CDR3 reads TGCAGCGTTGGGGGGGGACTAGAAAAGATCACAGATACGCAGTATTTT. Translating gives CSVGGGLEKITDTQYF.

The CDR3 here is CASSEWQADSYEQYF. The CDR3 DNA follows: TGTGCCAGCAGTGAATGGCAAGCGGACTCCTACGAGCAGTACTTC. J is TRBJ2-7 and V is TRBV6-1; D is possibly TRBD2 (5 bases). CDR1 is MNHNS and CDR2 is SASEGT in the germline V gene. The CDR3 contains 15 residues. Trimming took off 2 bases at V and 0 bases at J, with 11 bases between the two ends.

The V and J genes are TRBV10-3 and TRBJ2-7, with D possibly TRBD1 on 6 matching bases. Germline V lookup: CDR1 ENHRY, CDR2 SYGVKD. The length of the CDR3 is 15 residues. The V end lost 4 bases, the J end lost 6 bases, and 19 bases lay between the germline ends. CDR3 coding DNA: TGTGCCATCAGTGGTGGTGGCAGGGGAATGGCCGAGCAGTACTTC. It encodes CAISGGGRGMAEQYF.

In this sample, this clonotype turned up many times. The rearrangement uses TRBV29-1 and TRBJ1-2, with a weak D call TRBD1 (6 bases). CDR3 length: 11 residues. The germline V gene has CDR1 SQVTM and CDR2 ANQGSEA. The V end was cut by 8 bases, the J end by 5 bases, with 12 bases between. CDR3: CSPRGGYGYTF. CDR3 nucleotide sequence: TGCAGCCCCAGAGGGGGGTATGGCTACACCTTC.

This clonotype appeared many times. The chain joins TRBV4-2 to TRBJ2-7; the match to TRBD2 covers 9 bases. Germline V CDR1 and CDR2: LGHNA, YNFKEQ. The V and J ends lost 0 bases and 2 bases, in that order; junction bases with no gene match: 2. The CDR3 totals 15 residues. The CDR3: CASSQERGGPYEQYF. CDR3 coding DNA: TGTGCCAGCAGCCAAGAGCGGGGGGGTCCCTACGAGCAGTACTTC.

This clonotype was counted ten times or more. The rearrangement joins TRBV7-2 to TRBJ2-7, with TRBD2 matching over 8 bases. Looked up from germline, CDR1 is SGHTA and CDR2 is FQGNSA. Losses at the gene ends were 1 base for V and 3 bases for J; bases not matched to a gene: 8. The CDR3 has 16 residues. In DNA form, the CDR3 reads TGTGCCAGCAGCTTAGTATGGCGGGAGGTTAGCTACGAGCAGTACTTC. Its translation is CASSLVWREVSYEQYF. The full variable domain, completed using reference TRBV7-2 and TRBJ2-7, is GAGVSQSPSNKVTEKGKDVELRCDPISGHTALYWYRQSLGQGLEFLIYFQGNSAPDKSGLPSDRFSAERTGGSVSTLTIQRTQQEDSAVYLCASSLVWREVSYEQYFGPGTRLTVT.

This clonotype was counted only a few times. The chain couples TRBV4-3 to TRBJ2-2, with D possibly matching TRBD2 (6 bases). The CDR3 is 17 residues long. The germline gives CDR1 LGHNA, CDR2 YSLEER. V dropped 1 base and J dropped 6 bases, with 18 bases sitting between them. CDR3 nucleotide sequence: TGCGCCAGCAGCCAAGGAAATGTGTGGGGGGTCCCCGGGGAGCTGTTTTTT. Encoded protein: CASSQGNVWGVPGELFF.

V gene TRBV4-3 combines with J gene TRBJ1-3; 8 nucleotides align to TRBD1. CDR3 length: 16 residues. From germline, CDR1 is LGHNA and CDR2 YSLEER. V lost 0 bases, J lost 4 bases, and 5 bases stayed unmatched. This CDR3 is CASSQDAPGGGNTIYF. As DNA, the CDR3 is TGCGCCAGCAGCCAAGATGCTCCAGGGGGCGGAAACACCATATATTTT.

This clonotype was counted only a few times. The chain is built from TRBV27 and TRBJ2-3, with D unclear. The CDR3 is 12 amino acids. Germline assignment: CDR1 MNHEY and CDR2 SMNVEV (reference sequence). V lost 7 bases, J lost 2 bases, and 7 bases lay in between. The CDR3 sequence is CASNPPTDTQYF. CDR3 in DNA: TGTGCCAGCAACCCCCCCACAGATACGCAGTATTTT.

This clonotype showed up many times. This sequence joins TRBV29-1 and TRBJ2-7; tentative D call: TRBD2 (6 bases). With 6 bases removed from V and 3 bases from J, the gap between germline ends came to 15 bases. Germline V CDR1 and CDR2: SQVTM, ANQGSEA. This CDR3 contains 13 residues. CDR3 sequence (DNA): TGCAGCGTCCTCGGGGGTTCACACTACGAGCAGTACTTC. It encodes CSVLGGSHYEQYF.

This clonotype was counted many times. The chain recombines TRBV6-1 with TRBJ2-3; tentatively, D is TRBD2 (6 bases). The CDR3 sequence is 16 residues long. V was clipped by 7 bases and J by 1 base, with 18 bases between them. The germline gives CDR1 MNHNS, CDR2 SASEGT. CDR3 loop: CASTADGRGGTDTQYF. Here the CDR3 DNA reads TGTGCCAGCACGGCGGACGGGAGAGGCGGCACAGATACGCAGTATTTT.

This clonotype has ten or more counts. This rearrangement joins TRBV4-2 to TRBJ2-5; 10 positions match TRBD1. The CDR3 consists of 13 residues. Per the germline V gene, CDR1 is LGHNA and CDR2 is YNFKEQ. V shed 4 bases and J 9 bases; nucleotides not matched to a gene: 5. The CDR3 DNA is TGTGCCAGCAGCCTTGGGACAGGGGTGTCCCAGTACTTC. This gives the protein CASSLGTGVSQYF.